What follows describes a single T cell receptor (beta chain). The antigen is not known. The data derive from a study of cytomegalovirus exposure and HLA in healthy donors. Study outcomes and limitations: Presence/absence results assume similar sequencing depth per donor, which may not hold. The likely origin of a cluster of highly shared sequence variants was a sequencing artifact.

With V trimmed by 5 bases and J by 0 bases, 7 bases remained unmatched. Germline V gene sequence: CDR1 SEHNR, CDR2 FQNEAQ (reference sequence). This CDR3 spans 15 amino acids. Researchers ran the PCR with 60 Vbeta and 13 Jbeta primers. The method was immunoSEQ multiplex PCR; TCRdb's version includes in-frame clones alone and lacks a portion of them. This sample carries about 140,000 clones, about 75% of them seen once, and the ten largest clones take around 3.4%. The TCR was taken from a man aged 40-49 years in good health and CMV-seronegative. Material: PBMCs. V is TRBV7-9 and J is TRBJ2-7, with 7 bases fitting TRBD1. CDR3 protein: CASSARQGVSYEQYF. CDR3 sequence (DNA): TGTGCCAGCAGCGCCCGACAGGGCGTCTCCTACGAGCAGTACTTC.